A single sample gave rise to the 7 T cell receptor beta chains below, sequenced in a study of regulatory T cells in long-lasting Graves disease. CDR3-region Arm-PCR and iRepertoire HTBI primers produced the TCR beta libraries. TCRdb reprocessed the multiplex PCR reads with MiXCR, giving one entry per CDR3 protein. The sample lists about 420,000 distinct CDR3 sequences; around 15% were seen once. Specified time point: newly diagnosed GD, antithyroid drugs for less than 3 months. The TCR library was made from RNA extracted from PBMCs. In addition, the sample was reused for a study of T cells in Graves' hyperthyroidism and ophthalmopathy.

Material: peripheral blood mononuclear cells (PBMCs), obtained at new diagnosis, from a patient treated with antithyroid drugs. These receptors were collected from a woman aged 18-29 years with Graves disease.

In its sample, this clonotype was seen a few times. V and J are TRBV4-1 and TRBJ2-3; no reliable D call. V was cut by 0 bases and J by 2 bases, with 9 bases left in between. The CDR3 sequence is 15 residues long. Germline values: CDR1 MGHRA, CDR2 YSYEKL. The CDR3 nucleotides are TGCGCCAGCAGCCAAGATTTACTCAACACAGATACGCAGTATTTT. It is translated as CASSQDLLNTDTQYF.

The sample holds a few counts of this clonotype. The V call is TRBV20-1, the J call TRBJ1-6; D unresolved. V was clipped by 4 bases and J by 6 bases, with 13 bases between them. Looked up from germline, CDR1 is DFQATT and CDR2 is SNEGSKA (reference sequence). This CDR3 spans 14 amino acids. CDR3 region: CSATTAAFNSPLHF. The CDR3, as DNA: TGCAGTGCTACAACAGCCGCCTTTAATTCACCCCTCCACTTT.

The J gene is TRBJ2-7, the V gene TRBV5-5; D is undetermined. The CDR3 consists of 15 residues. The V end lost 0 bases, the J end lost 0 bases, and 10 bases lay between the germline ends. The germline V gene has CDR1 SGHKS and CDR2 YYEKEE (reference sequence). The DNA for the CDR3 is TGTGCCAGCAGCTTGGGTGCAGACCCCTCCTACGAGCAGTACTTC. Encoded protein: CASSLGADPSYEQYF.

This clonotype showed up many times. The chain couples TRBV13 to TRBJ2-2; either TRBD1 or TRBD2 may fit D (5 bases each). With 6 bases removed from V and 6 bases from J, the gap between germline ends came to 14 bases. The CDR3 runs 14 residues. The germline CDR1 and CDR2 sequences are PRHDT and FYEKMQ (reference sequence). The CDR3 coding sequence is TGTGCCAGCAGTCCCTCCCGGGGCGCCGGGGAGCTGTTTTTT. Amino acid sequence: CASSPSRGAGELFF.

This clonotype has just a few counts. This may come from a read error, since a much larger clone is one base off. The CDR3 DNA is TGTGCCAGCAGCTTCGTGGTCTACGAGCAGTACTTC. Amino acid sequence: CASSFVVYEQYF. V gene TRBV11-3 combines with J gene TRBJ2-7; D remains ambiguous. Germline lookup yields CDR1 SGHNT and CDR2 YENEEA. Trimming cost V 3 bases and J 3 bases, with 6 bases left between them. The CDR3 has 12 amino acids. Full variable domain (missing parts from reference TRBV11-3 and TRBJ2-7): EAGVVQSPRYKIIEKKQPVAFWCNPISGHNTLYWYLQNLGQGPELLIRYENEEAVDDSQLPKDRFSAERLKGVDSTLKIQPAELGDSAVYLCASSFVVYEQYFGPGTRLTVT.

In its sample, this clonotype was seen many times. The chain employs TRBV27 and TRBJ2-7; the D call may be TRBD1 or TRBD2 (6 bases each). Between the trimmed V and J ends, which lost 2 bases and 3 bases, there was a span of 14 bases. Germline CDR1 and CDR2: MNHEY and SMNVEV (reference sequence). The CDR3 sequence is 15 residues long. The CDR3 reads CASSLRGEAFYEQYF. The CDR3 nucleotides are TGTGCCAGCAGTTTAAGGGGGGAAGCTTTCTACGAGCAGTACTTC.

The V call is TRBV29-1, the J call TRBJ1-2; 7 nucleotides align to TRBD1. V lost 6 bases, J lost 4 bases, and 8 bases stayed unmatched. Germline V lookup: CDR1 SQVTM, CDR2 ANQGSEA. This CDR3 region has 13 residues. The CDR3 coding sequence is TGCAGCGTCTCAAGGGGGGACAGCTATGGCTACACCTTC. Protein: CSVSRGDSYGYTF.